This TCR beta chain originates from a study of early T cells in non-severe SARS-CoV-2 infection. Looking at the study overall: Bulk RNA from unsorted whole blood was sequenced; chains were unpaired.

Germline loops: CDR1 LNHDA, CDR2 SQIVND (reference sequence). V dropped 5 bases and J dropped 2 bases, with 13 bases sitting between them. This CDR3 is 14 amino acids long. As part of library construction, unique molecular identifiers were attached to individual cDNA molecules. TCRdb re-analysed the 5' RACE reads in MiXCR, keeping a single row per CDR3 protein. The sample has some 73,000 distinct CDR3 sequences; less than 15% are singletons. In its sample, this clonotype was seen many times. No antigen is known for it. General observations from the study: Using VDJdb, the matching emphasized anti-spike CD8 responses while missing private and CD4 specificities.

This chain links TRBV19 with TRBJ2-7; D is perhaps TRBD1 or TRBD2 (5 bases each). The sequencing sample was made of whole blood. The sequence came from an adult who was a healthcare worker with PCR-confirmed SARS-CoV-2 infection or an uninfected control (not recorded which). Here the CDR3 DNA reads TGTGCCAGTAGTTACCGGGACGGAGCCTACGAGCAGTACTTC. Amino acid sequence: CASSYRDGAYEQYF.